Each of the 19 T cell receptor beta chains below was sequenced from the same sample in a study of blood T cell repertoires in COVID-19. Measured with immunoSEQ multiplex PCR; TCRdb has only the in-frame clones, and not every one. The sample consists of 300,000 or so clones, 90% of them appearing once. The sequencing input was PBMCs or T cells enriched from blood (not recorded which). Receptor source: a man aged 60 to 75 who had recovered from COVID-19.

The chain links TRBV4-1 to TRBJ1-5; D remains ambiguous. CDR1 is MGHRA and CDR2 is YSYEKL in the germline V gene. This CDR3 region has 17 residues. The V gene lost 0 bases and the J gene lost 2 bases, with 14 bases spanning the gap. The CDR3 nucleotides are TGCGCCAGCAGCCAAGATGAGTCCGGGGTACGCAATCAGCCCCAGCATTTT. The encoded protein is CASSQDESGVRNQPQHF.

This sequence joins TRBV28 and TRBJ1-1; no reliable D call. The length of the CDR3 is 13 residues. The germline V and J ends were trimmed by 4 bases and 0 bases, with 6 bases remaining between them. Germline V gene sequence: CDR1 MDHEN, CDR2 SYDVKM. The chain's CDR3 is CASSYAMNTEAFF. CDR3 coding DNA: TGTGCCAGCAGTTACGCGATGAACACTGAAGCTTTCTTT.

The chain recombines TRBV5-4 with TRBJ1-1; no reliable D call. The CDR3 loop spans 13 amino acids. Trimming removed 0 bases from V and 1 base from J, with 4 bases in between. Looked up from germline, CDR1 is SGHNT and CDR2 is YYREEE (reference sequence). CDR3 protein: CASSLERNTEAFF. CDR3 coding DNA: TGTGCCAGCAGCTTGGAGAGGAACACTGAAGCTTTCTTT.

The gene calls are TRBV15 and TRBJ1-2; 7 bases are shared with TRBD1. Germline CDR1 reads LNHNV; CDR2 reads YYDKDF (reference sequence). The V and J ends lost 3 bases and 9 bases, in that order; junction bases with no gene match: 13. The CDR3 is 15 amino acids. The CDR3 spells CATSSLLQGVLRYTF. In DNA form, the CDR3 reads TGTGCCACCAGCAGTCTTTTGCAGGGGGTACTCCGCTACACCTTC.

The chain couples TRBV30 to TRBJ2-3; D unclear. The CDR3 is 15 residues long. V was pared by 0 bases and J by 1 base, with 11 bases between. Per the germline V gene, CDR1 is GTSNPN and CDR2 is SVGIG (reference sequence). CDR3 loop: CAWSVPRGGTDTQYF. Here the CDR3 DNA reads TGTGCCTGGAGTGTACCTCGAGGCGGCACAGATACGCAGTATTTT.

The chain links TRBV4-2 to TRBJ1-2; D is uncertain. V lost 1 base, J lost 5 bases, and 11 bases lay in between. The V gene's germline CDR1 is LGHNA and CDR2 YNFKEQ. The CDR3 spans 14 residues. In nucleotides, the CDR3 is TGTGCCAGCAGCCAAGGCACCCTTCGGTATGGCTACACCTTC. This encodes CASSQGTLRYGYTF.

The CDR3: CASSLRLDQETQYF. Written as DNA, the CDR3 is TGTGCCAGCAGCCTCCGACTAGATCAAGAGACCCAGTACTTC. The chain is built from TRBV3-1 (or the pseudogene TRBV3-2) and TRBJ2-5, with a tentative D call TRBD2 (6 bases). CDR3 length: 14 amino acids. Deletions cut 4 bases from V and 2 bases from J, with 11 bases between. Germline V lookup: CDR1 LGHDT, CDR2 YNNKEL (reference sequence).

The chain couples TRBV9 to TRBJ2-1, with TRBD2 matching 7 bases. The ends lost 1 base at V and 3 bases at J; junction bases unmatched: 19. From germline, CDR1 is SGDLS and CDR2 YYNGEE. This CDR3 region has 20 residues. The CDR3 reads CASSVPRLAAEKENYNEQFF. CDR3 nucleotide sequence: TGTGCCAGCAGCGTACCCCGGCTAGCGGCAGAAAAAGAAAACTACAATGAGCAGTTCTTC.

CDR3 nucleotide sequence: TGTGCCAGCAGGGCGGGAAACACTGAAGCTTTCTTT. Its protein product is CASRAGNTEAFF. The V gene is TRBV25-1, the J gene TRBJ1-1; no definite D call. V lost 6 bases, J lost 2 bases, and 7 bases lay in between. The CDR3 consists of 12 residues. Germline V gives CDR1 MGHDK, CDR2 SYGVNS.

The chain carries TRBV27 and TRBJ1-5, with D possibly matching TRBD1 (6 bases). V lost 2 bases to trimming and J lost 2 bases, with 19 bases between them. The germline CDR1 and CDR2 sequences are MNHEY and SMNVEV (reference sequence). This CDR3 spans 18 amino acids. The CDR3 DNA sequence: TGTGCCAGCAGTTTACACGGGCACAGCCCAGGGGGCAATCAGCCCCAGCATTTT. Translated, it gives CASSLHGHSPGGNQPQHF.

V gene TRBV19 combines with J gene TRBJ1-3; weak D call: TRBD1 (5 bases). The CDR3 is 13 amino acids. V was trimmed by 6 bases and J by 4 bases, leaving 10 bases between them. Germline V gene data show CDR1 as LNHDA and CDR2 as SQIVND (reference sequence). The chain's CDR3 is CASSTTVGNTIYF. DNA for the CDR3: TGTGCCAGTAGCACGACAGTCGGAAACACCATATATTTT.

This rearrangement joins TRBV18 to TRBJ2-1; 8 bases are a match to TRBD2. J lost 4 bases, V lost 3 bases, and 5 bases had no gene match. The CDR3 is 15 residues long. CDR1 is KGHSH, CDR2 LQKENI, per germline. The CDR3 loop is CASSPLSGTYNEQFF. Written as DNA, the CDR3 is TGTGCCAGCTCACCTCTTAGCGGGACATACAATGAGCAGTTCTTC.

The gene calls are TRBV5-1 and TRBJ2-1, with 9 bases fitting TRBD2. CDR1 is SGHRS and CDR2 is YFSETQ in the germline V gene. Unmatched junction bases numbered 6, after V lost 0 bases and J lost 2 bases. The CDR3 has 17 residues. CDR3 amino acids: CASSLAPRGGTYNEQFF. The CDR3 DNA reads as TGCGCCAGCAGCTTGGCCCCGCGGGGGGGGACCTACAATGAGCAGTTCTTC.

The CDR3 nucleotides read TGTGCCAGCAGACTGAGGGGGAACGAGCAGTACTTC. It specifies CASRLRGNEQYF. This chain uses TRBV28 with TRBJ2-7; tentative D call: TRBD1 (6 bases). V was shortened by 6 bases and J by 5 bases, with 11 bases between the two germline ends. Germline V CDR1 and CDR2: MDHEN, SYDVKM. The CDR3 length is 12 residues.

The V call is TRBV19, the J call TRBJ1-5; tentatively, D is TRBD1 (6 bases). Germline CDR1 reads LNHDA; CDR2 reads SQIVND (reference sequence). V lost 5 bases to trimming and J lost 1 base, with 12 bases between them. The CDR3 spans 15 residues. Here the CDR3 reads CASSAGTTSNQPQHF. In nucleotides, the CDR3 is TGTGCCAGTAGTGCCGGGACAACAAGCAATCAGCCCCAGCATTTT.

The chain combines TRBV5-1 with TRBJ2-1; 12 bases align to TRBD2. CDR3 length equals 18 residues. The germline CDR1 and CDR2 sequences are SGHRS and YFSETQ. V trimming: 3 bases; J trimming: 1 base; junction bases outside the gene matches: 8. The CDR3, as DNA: TGCGCCAGCAGCTACTCTAGACTAGCGGGAGCTTCCTACAATGAGCAGTTCTTC. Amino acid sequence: CASSYSRLAGASYNEQFF. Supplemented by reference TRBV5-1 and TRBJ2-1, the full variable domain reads KAGVTQTPRYLIKTRGQQVTLSCSPISGHRSVSWYQQTPGQGLQFLFEYFSETQRNKGNFPGRFSGRQFSNSRSEMNVSTLELGDSALYLCASSYSRLAGASYNEQFFGPGTRLTVL.

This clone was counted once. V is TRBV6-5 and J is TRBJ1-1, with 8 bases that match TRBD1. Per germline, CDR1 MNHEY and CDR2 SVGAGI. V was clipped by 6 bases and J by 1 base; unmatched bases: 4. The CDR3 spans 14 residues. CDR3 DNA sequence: TGTGCCAGCAGACCCGGGACAGGGAACACTGAAGCTTTCTTT. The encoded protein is CASRPGTGNTEAFF.

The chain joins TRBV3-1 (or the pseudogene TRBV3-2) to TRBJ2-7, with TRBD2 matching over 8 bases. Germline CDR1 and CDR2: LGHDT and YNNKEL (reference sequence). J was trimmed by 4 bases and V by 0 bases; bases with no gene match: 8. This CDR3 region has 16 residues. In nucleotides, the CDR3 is TGTGCCAGCAGCCAAGACTGGGAGCGGGAGTCGTACGAGCAGTACTTC. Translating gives CASSQDWERESYEQYF.

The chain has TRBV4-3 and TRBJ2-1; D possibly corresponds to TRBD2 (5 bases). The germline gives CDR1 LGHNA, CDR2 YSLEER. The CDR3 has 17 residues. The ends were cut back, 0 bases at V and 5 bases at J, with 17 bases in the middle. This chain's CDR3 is CASSQDKLTGSDNEQFF. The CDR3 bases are TGCGCCAGCAGCCAAGATAAGTTGACGGGGTCGGACAATGAGCAGTTCTTC.